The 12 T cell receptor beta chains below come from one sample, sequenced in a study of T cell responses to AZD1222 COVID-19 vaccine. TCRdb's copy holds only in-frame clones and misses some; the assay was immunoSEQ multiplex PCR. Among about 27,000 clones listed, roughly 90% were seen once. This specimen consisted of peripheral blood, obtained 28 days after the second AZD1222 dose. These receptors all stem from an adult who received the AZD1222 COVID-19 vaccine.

As DNA, the CDR3 is TGCAGTGCTAGTGGGGGAGGGCCCGGCGGGGAGCTGTTTTTT. It encodes CSASGGGPGGELFF. This rearrangement joins TRBV20-1 to TRBJ2-2, with 7 nucleotides matching TRBD2. With 3 bases clipped from V and 7 bases from J, the junction kept 8 bases outside the gene matches. There are 14 residues in the CDR3. Germline V CDR1 and CDR2: DFQATT, SNEGSKA (reference sequence).

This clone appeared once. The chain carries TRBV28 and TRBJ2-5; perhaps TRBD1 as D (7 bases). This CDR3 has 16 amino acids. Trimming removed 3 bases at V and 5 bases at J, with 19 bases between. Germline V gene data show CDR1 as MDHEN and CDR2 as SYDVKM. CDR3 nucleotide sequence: TGTGCCAGCAGTTTCATTGGGAAGGGGGCGGGGGAGACCCAGTACTTC. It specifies CASSFIGKGAGETQYF.

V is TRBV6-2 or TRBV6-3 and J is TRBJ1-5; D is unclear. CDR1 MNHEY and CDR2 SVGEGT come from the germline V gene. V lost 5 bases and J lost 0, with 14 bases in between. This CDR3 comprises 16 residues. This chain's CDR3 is CASSNTEDYSNQPQHF. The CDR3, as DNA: TGTGCCAGCAGTAACACAGAGGATTATAGCAATCAGCCCCAGCATTTT.

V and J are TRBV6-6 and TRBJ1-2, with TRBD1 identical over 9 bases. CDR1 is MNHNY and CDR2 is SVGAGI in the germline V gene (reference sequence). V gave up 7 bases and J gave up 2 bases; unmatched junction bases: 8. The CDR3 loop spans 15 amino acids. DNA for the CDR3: TGTGCCAGCAATACGGTCGGGACAGGGAACTATGGCTACACCTTC. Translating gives CASNTVGTGNYGYTF.

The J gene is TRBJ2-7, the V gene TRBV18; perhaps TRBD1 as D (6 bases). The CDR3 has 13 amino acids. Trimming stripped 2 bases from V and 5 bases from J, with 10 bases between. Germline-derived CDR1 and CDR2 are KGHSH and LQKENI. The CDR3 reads CASSPSHRDEQYF. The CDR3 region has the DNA TGTGCCAGCTCACCATCCCACAGGGACGAGCAGTACTTC. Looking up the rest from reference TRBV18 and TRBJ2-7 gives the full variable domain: NAGVMQNPRHLVRRRGQEARLRCSPMKGHSHVYWYRQLPEEGLKFMVYLQKENIIDESGMPKERFSAEFPKEGPSILRIQQVVRGDSAAYFCASSPSHRDEQYFGPGTRLTVT.

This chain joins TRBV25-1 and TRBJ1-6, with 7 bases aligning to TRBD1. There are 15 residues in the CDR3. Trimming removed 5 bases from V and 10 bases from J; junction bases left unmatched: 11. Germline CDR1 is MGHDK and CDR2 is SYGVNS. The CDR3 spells CASSPITRGHSPLHF. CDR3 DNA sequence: TGTGCCAGCAGTCCCATCACAAGGGGGCACTCACCCCTCCACTTT.

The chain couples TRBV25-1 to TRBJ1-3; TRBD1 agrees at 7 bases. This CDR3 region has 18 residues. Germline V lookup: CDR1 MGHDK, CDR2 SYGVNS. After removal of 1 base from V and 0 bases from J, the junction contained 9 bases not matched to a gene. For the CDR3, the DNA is TGTGCCAGCAGTGAATCCGGAGGACAGGCCTTCTCTGGAAACACCATATATTTT. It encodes CASSESGGQAFSGNTIYF.

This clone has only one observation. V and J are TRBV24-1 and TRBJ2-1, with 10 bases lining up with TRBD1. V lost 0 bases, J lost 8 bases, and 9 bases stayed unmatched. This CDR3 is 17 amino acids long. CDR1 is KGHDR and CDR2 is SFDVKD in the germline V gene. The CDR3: CATSDLKGQGNLDEQFF. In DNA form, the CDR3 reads TGTGCCACCAGTGATTTGAAGGGACAGGGGAATTTGGATGAGCAGTTCTTC.

CDR3 sequence (DNA): TGTGCCAGCAGCGGACAAGATACCTTCTATGGCTACACCTTC. It encodes CASSGQDTFYGYTF. V is TRBV6-2 or TRBV6-3 and J is TRBJ1-2; possibly TRBD1 for D (5 bases). Germline CDR1 reads MNHEY; CDR2 reads SVGEGT. This CDR3 spans 14 amino acids. V gave up 6 bases and J gave up 4 bases, with 15 bases separating them.

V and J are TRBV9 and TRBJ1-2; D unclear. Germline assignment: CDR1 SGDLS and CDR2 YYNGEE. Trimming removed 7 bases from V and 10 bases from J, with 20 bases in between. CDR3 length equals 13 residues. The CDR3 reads CASDLQGDKAYTF. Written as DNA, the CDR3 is TGTGCCAGCGACCTTCAAGGTGACAAGGCCTACACCTTC.

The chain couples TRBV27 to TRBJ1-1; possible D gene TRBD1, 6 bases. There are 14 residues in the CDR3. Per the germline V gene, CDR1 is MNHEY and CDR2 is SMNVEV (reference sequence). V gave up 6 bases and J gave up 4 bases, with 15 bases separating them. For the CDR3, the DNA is TGTGCCAGCAGCCTACGGGGGCCGGTCACTGAAGCTTTCTTT. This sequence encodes CASSLRGPVTEAFF.

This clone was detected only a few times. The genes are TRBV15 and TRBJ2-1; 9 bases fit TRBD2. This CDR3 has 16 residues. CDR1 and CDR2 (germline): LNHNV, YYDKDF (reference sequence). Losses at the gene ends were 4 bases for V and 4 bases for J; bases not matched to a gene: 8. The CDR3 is CATSKTSGRYYNEQFF. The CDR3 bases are TGTGCCACCAGCAAAACTAGCGGGCGTTATTACAATGAGCAGTTCTTC.